Listed below are T cell receptor beta chains from one sample, sequenced in a study of T cells in Graves' hyperthyroidism and ophthalmopathy. TCRdb itself ran the multiplex PCR reads through MiXCR, one entry per CDR3 protein. The top ten hold around a sixth of the sample, which has over 450,000 distinct CDR3 sequences, under 15% seen once. The sample taken for sequencing was blood. These receptors all stem from a woman between 18 and 30 years old with Graves' hyperthyroidism. Both conserved end residues are trimmed from each CDR3. A D gene is named only where the DNA matches it firmly. Where a row states a size, it is once, few, many or the class of an expanded clone; other rows omit it.

>TRBV11-2|.|many|12
ASSGSGRNQPQH
>TRBV5-4|.|few|13
ASGGRVGLNYGYT
>TRBV12-3/TRBV12-4|.|many|13
ASSSRGRIQETQY
>TRBV24-1|TRBD1|many|12
ATSGQGDTGELF
>TRBV6-1|TRBD2|many|14
ASRMGLAGLDNEQF
>TRBV6-1|.|few|12
AFRGRVYNQPQH
>TRBV11-3|TRBD1|many|14
ASSLDLIQGSSPLH
>TRBV9|TRBD1|many|13
ASSPGTGGYNEQF
>TRBV3-1|.|many|11
ASSVGRIEPQH
>TRBV27|TRBD1|many|13
ASSFLDRIQETQY
>TRBV10-1|TRBD2|few|14
ASSESKAGPLRRQY
>TRBV15|TRBD2|.|15
ATSRVPAREGQETQY
>TRBV5-1|.|.|10
ASTDSQETQY
>TRBV18|TRBD1|.|12
ASSLQGVSQPQH
>TRBV27|.|many|12
ASSLSVVKETQY
>TRBV6-1|.|once|12
ASTGTRYSYEQY
>TRBV20-1|.|.|15
SARDPGYRTIDNEQF
>TRBV11-2|.|many|12
ASSFALEGETQY
>TRBV25-1|TRBD1|many|14
ASSPPGTGHNQPQH
>TRBV27|.|many|10
ASSPGLYEQY
>TRBV29-1|.|many|12
SVELRKGFTEAF
>TRBV7-9|TRBD1|.|15
ASSRTGGQGSNQPQH
>TRBV2|TRBD2|many|13
ASIPSSGSGGEQF
>TRBV20-1|TRBD1|once|10
SAPRGPDGYT
>TRBV2|TRBD2|.|12
ASSLGLADRRQY
>TRBV12-3/TRBV12-4|.|few|13
ASSFRKDSTDTQY
>TRBV4-2|.|few|13
ASRLVGGPEYEQY
>TRBV7-2|.|few|13
ASSLASPPQNTIY
>TRBV12-3/TRBV12-4|TRBD1|few|10
ASSRGMDTQY
>TRBV30|TRBD2|.|13
AWMSGTSGYNEQF
>TRBV2|.|many|15
ASSEAHIGPSTDTQY
>TRBV12-3/TRBV12-4|.|many|13
ASSLVQGEDYGYT